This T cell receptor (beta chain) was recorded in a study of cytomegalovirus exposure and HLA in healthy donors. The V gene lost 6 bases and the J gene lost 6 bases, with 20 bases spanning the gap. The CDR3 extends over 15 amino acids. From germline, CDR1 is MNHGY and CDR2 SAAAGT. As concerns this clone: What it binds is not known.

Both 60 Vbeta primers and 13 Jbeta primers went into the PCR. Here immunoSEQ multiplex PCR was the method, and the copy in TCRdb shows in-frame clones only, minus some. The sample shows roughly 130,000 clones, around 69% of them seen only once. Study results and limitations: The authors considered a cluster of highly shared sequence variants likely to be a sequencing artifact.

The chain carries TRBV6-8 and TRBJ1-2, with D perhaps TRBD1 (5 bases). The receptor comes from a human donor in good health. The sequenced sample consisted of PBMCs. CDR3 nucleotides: TGTGCCAGCAGACCCTATGGGGCAACGCTTCATGGCTACACCTTC. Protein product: CASRPYGATLHGYTF.